The T cell receptor (beta chain) described here comes from a study of regulatory T cells in long-lasting Graves disease. V was cut by 3 bases and J by 0 bases, with 12 bases left in between. The CDR3 sequence is 15 residues long. Germline CDR1 and CDR2: GTSNPN and SVGIG (reference sequence). CDR3-region Arm-PCR and iRepertoire HTBI primers produced the TCR beta libraries. TCRdb itself ran the multiplex PCR reads through MiXCR, one entry per CDR3 protein. The sample contains fewer than 400,000 distinct CDR3 sequences, approximately 20% of which appear only once. The time point was: newly diagnosed GD, antithyroid drugs for less than 3 months. PBMC RNA was the source of the TCR library.

The receptor's source is a female donor with Graves disease. The chain uses TRBV30 and TRBJ1-5; D is unresolved. This specimen consisted of peripheral blood mononuclear cells (PBMCs), obtained at new diagnosis, from a patient treated with antithyroid drugs. The CDR3 DNA follows: TGTGCCTGGAGCGTGGGAGATAGTAGCAATCAGCCCCAGCATTTT. It encodes CAWSVGDSSNQPQHF.